This TCR beta chain was obtained from a study of shared clonotypes between healthy human individuals. Remarks on this clone: Other DNA sequences in the same sample also yield this CDR3.

TCRdb's copy holds only in-frame clones and misses some; the assay was immunoSEQ multiplex PCR. The sample lists 2 million to 3 million clones, roughly 93% seen once, with 0.35% to 0.45% in the top ten. This TCR derives from a man aged 18 to 29 in good health. Some clones in this sample may be carry-over from other donors' samples. Input material: naive CD4+ T cells from PBMCs. The sample's subset: CD45RA+ positively selected.

The CDR3 reads CASSYSGLAPYEQYF. Here the CDR3 DNA reads TGTGCCAGCAGTTACTCGGGACTCGCGCCCTACGAGCAGTACTTC. The chain is built from TRBV6-5 and TRBJ2-7, with D perhaps matching TRBD2 (6 bases). This CDR3 contains 15 residues. Trimming left V 0 bases short and J 2 bases short, with 11 bases between. CDR1 is MNHEY and CDR2 is SVGAGI in the germline V gene.